This T cell receptor beta chain was sequenced in a study of CD8 T cells in Susac syndrome. The ends lost 6 bases at V and 10 bases at J; junction bases unmatched: 11. The CDR3 extends over 14 amino acids. Germline lookup yields CDR1 SQVTM and CDR2 ANQGSEA. Random hexamers were used to reverse transcribe an amount of roughly 0.45 to 1 ug RNA. A multiplex approach, immunoSEQ multiplex PCR, amplified TCR beta CDR3 across 54 Vbeta and 13 Jbeta. One entry per CDR3 protein, called by TCRdb with MiXCR from the immunoSEQ multiplex PCR reads. The sample records approximately 180,000 distinct CDR3 sequences, roughly 95% being singletons. From blood CD8+ and CD4+ T cells, TCR beta sequences were generated. Each multiple sclerosis control was a treatment-naive patient with relapsing-remitting disease that was either stable or active. Through negative isolation, CD4+ and CD8+ T cells were obtained, while TEMRA cells were enriched using FACS.

Sequenced input: CD4+ T cells from PBMCs. This rearrangement joins TRBV29-1 to TRBJ2-1, with 11 positions matching TRBD2. This clonotype was sampled from a human donor with multiple sclerosis. The CDR3 reads CSVGIAGGPGEQFF. CDR3 in DNA: TGCAGCGTCGGTATAGCGGGGGGGCCAGGCGAGCAGTTCTTC.